A selection of T cell receptor beta chains follows, all from one sample in a study of OX40 agonist ivuxolimab in advanced cancers. Profiled with immunoSEQ multiplex PCR; TCRdb holds only in-frame clones, not every one. The sample has 40,000 to 60,000 clones; 88% are singletons. The material was CD4+ or CD8+ T cells sorted from blood, obtained in a trial of the OX40 agonist ivuxolimab. The receptors here all came from an adult with an advanced solid tumor such as melanoma, head and neck, liver or kidney cancer. The CDR3 runs from the conserved cysteine through the conserved F or W. Each record gives: V gene, D gene, clone size, J gene, CDR3 protein, CDR3 DNA. D genes are given only for firm matches. The size field is filled for only some rows; it gives once, few, many or a size class.

>TRBV5-5|.|.|TRBJ2-7
CASLQGGEQYF
TGTGCCAGCCTACAAGGGGGCGAGCAGTACTTC
>TRBV28|.|.|TRBJ2-5
CASSTSGRNLGEQYF
TGTGCCAGCAGTACCTCCGGACGGAACCTGGGAGAGCAGTACTTC
>TRBV14|TRBD1|.|TRBJ2-7
CASSQQTGTYEQYF
TGTGCCAGCAGCCAGCAGACAGGGACCTACGAGCAGTACTTC
>TRBV28|TRBD2|once|TRBJ2-3
CASRFLAASTDTQYF
TGTGCCAGCAGGTTTCTAGCGGCTAGCACAGATACGCAGTATTTT
>TRBV6-5|TRBD2|.|TRBJ2-5
CASSHGGVQETQYF
TGTGCCAGCAGCCATGGGGGGGTTCAAGAGACCCAGTACTTC
>TRBV5-5|.|.|TRBJ1-2
CASSPWGTPNYGYTF
TGTGCCAGCAGCCCCTGGGGGACACCTAACTATGGCTACACCTTC
>TRBV7-9|TRBD1|.|TRBJ2-3
CASSFYDREDTQYF
TGTGCCAGCAGCTTCTATGACAGGGAGGATACGCAGTATTTT
>TRBV15|.|.|TRBJ2-1
CATSRDFADNEQFF
TGTGCCACCAGCAGAGATTTCGCAGACAATGAGCAGTTCTTC
>TRBV5-1|.|once|TRBJ2-7
CASSGGLDYGYEQYF
TGCGCCAGCAGCGGAGGCCTCGATTACGGCTACGAGCAGTACTTC
>TRBV7-2|TRBD1|once|TRBJ2-3
CASRQGTPTDTQYF
TGTGCCAGCAGACAGGGGACCCCCACAGATACGCAGTATTTT
>TRBV2|TRBD2|few|TRBJ2-1
CASRTSVAGPPHEQFF
TGTGCCAGCAGGACCTCTGTAGCGGGACCCCCCCATGAGCAGTTCTTC
>TRBV19|.|.|TRBJ1-4
CASSTGQTNEKLFF
TGTGCCAGTAGTACGGGGCAGACTAATGAAAAACTGTTTTTT
>TRBV7-2|.|.|TRBJ2-1
CASSLFPSFGYQENEQFF
TGTGCCAGCAGCTTATTTCCATCATTCGGGTATCAAGAAAATGAGCAGTTCTTC
>TRBV5-1|.|.|TRBJ2-3
CASSFQVSTDTQYF
TGCGCCAGCAGCTTCCAGGTGTCGACGGATACGCAGTATTTT
>TRBV4-3|.|.|TRBJ2-7
CASSQDSAGQGEQYF
TGCGCCAGCAGCCAAGATTCGGCGGGGCAGGGCGAGCAGTACTTC
>TRBV7-3|TRBD1|once|TRBJ2-5
CASSVEQGAGETQYF
TGTGCCAGCAGCGTAGAACAGGGGGCGGGAGAGACCCAGTACTTC
>TRBV5-6|.|.|TRBJ1-1
CASRLLGEWDTEAFF
TGTGCCAGCAGGCTCCTCGGAGAATGGGACACTGAAGCTTTCTTT
>TRBV19|.|.|TRBJ2-1
CASSIWDSYNEQFF
TGTGCCAGTAGTATTTGGGACTCCTACAATGAGCAGTTCTTC
>TRBV6-1|.|.|TRBJ2-3
CASRPPEDTQYF
TGTGCCAGCAGGCCCCCCGAAGATACGCAGTATTTT